The 24 T cell receptor beta chains below were found in one sample sequenced in a study of blood T cells in healthy people across ages. It was with a sample-barcoded 5' primer and a J-beta primer mix that a second PCR of roughly 7 to 12 cycles was run. In TCRdb, the 5' RACE reads were re-called with MiXCR into one record per CDR3 protein. The table includes roughly 680,000 distinct CDR3 sequences, around 52% detected once. What was sequenced was blood. These receptors were collected from a woman of 80 years or more in good health.

With regard to this clonotype: Since a much larger clone is just one base distant, this may be a read error. This chain uses TRBV20-1 with TRBJ2-3, with D tentatively TRBD2 (5 bases). The CDR3 covers 14 residues. The germline gives CDR1 DFQATT, CDR2 SNEGSKA (reference sequence). The DNA of the CDR3 is TGCAGTGCTGTGGACTGGGCCCTCACAGAGACGCAGTATTTT. As protein: CSAVDWALTETQYF.

The V gene is TRBV3-1, the J gene TRBJ2-2; possibly TRBD1 for D (6 bases). V was pared by 2 bases and J by 5 bases, with 15 bases between. From germline, CDR1 is LGHDT and CDR2 YNNKEL (reference sequence). This CDR3 comprises 16 residues. This CDR3 reads CASSQLAGAGTGELFF. The CDR3 DNA sequence: TGTGCCAGCAGCCAACTTGCAGGGGCAGGAACCGGGGAGCTGTTTTTT.

This chain joins TRBV7-2 and TRBJ2-3; 11 positions agree with TRBD2. From germline, CDR1 is SGHTA and CDR2 FQGNSA. V trimming: 5 bases; J trimming: 8 bases; junction bases outside the gene matches: 12. The CDR3 is made up of 16 amino acids. The CDR3 region has the DNA TGTGCCAGCAGCCTCAGACTAGCGGGGCTGGAGGCTACGCAGTATTTT. Protein sequence: CASSLRLAGLEATQYF. Supplemented by reference TRBV7-2 and TRBJ2-3, the full variable domain reads GAGVSQSPSNKVTEKGKDVELRCDPISGHTALYWYRQSLGQGLEFLIYFQGNSAPDKSGLPSDRFSAERTGGSVSTLTIQRTQQEDSAVYLCASSLRLAGLEATQYFGPGTRLTVL.

The rearrangement links TRBV5-1 to TRBJ2-7, with a tentative D call TRBD2 (5 bases). Per germline, CDR1 SGHRS and CDR2 YFSETQ. This CDR3 has 17 amino acids. The V end lost 1 base, the J end lost 6 bases, and 23 bases lay between the germline ends. The CDR3 bases are TGCGCCAGCAGCTTGTCGCAGGTTTCTGGGTGGGAGACCGAGCAGTACTTC. Translated: CASSLSQVSGWETEQYF.

This clonotype was seen only once. The CDR3 reads CSAPAGNTIYF. CDR3 sequence (DNA): TGCAGTGCCCCCGCGGGGAACACCATATATTTT. This chain joins TRBV20-1 and TRBJ1-3; D not certain. Looked up from germline, CDR1 is DFQATT and CDR2 is SNEGSKA (reference sequence). Trimming cost V 6 bases and J 7 bases, with 10 bases left between them. This CDR3 has 11 residues.

This clonotype was detected many times. The chain joins TRBV7-2 to TRBJ2-3; D is perhaps TRBD1 or TRBD2 (6 bases each). Germline-derived CDR1 and CDR2 are SGHTA and FQGNSA. With 2 bases removed from V and 2 bases from J, the gap between germline ends came to 11 bases. The CDR3 is 15 amino acids. CDR3 loop: CASSLKGGFTDTQYF. The DNA for the CDR3 is TGTGCCAGCAGCTTAAAGGGGGGCTTCACAGATACGCAGTATTTT. Full variable domain (remainder filled in from reference TRBV7-2 and TRBJ2-3): GAGVSQSPSNKVTEKGKDVELRCDPISGHTALYWYRQSLGQGLEFLIYFQGNSAPDKSGLPSDRFSAERTGGSVSTLTIQRTQQEDSAVYLCASSLKGGFTDTQYFGPGTRLTVL.

The chain links TRBV2 to TRBJ2-5; D perhaps matches TRBD1 (6 bases). Deletions cut 8 bases from V and 1 base from J, with 14 bases between. The CDR3 length is 14 residues. CDR1 is SNHLY, CDR2 FYNNEI, per germline. The DNA of the CDR3 is TGTGCCAGCCGGGAAGGGACACTCCAAGAGACCCAGTACTTC. Translating gives CASREGTLQETQYF.

The rearrangement links TRBV12-3 or TRBV12-4 to TRBJ2-1; TRBD1 matches at 7 bases. This CDR3 contains 13 residues. J gave up 9 bases and V 7 bases, and 9 bases lay outside the gene matches. The CDR3 nucleotides read TGTGCCAGCACTCTGGACAGGTCAAGTGAGCAGTTCTTC. Translation: CASTLDRSSEQFF.

This clonotype was seen a single time. The rearrangement joins TRBV18 to TRBJ2-4; D not resolved. The end of the DNA aligns better with TRBJ2-7, so the J call may be wrong. The CDR3 has 13 residues. CDR1 KGHSH and CDR2 LQKENI come from the germline V gene. The CDR3 region is CASSPDFAYEQYF. CDR3 coding DNA: TGTGCCAGCTCACCGGATTTCGCCTACGAGCAGTACTTC.

This clonotype has more than one count but fewer than ten. The V call is TRBV4-3, the J call TRBJ1-2, with a tentative D call TRBD1 (6 bases). V was trimmed by 0 bases and J by 2 bases, leaving 13 bases between them. CDR3 size: 16 residues. Germline V lookup: CDR1 LGHNA, CDR2 YSLEER. This CDR3 is CASSQDGAGTNYGYTF. The DNA of the CDR3 is TGCGCCAGCAGCCAAGATGGGGCAGGGACAAACTATGGCTACACCTTC.

Ten or more counts support this clonotype. V and J are TRBV20-1 and TRBJ2-7; 7 bases are shared with TRBD1. Germline-derived CDR1 and CDR2 are DFQATT and SNEGSKA (reference sequence). The CDR3 is made up of 12 amino acids. Losses at the gene ends were 3 bases for V and 5 bases for J; bases not matched to a gene: 4. Here the CDR3 reads CSARRDRNEQYF. CDR3 nucleotides: TGCAGTGCTAGGAGGGACAGAAACGAGCAGTACTTC.

A remark on this clonotype: With a much larger clone just one base away, this may be a read error. The rearrangement uses TRBV5-1 and TRBJ2-5; 7 positions agree with TRBD2. Germline V CDR1 and CDR2: SGHRS, YFSETQ. There are 14 residues in the CDR3. The V segment lost 2 bases and the J segment 11 bases; nucleotides outside the gene matches: 12. The CDR3 sequence: CASSFSSGGNEQYF. Written as DNA, the CDR3 is TGCGCCAGCAGCTTCTCCTCGGGAGGCAATGAGCAGTACTTC.

The rearrangement links TRBV7-9 to TRBJ2-3; D is undetermined. V lost 5 bases, J lost 2 bases, and 20 bases lay in between. CDR1 SEHNR and CDR2 FQNEAQ come from the germline V gene (reference sequence). The CDR3 is 17 residues long. CDR3 in DNA: TGTGCCAGCAGCCAACTTTTAGCCCACTTCGCCACAGATACGCAGTATTTT. It encodes CASSQLLAHFATDTQYF.

V is TRBV12-5 and J is TRBJ1-5; D is possibly TRBD1 (6 bases). V was pared by 9 bases and J by 5 bases, with 23 bases between. The germline V gene has CDR1 LGHNT and CDR2 FRNRAP. This CDR3 has 16 amino acids. CDR3 protein: CASEFRDTNNDQPQHF. CDR3 nucleotide sequence: TGTGCTAGCGAGTTCCGGGACACGAATAACGATCAGCCCCAGCATTTT.

The J gene is TRBJ2-1, the V gene TRBV6-1, with 9 bases fitting TRBD2. Germline V gene sequence: CDR1 MNHNS, CDR2 SASEGT. V shed 5 bases, J shed 5 bases, and the junction held 13 bases outside the gene matches. This CDR3 is built from 17 residues. The CDR3 DNA reads as TGTGCCAGCAGTCGTATTAGTGGTAGCGGGGGCCACAATGAGCAGTTCTTC. Translation: CASSRISGSGGHNEQFF.

This clonotype has only one observation. The chain uses TRBV29-1 and TRBJ2-2; tentatively, D is TRBD1 (5 bases). Deletions cut 7 bases from V and 2 bases from J, with 14 bases between. CDR3 length equals 14 residues. Germline CDR1 is SQVTM and CDR2 is ANQGSEA. CDR3 sequence: CSGMTAFNTGELFF. CDR3 in DNA: TGCAGCGGCATGACAGCCTTCAACACCGGGGAGCTGTTTTTT.

This clonotype was counted many times. This chain links TRBV20-1 with TRBJ2-3; tentatively, D is TRBD2 (7 bases). CDR3 length equals 16 residues. Trimming shortened V by 0 bases and J by 1 base, and 14 bases separated the two germline ends. Germline V gene sequence: CDR1 DFQATT, CDR2 SNEGSKA (reference sequence). The CDR3 DNA sequence: TGCAGTGCTAGAGACCCGGGGGGCCCCCGCACAGATACGCAGTATTTT. This gives the protein CSARDPGGPRTDTQYF.

The sample holds one count of this clonotype. The chain uses TRBV27 and TRBJ1-1; D may be TRBD1 (5 bases). V shed 0 bases and J shed 0 bases, with 11 bases lying between them. Germline CDR1 reads MNHEY; CDR2 reads SMNVEV (reference sequence). This CDR3 contains 16 residues. The CDR3 protein is CASSLSGGGLNTEAFF. In DNA, the CDR3 is TGTGCCAGCAGTTTATCGGGCGGGGGACTGAACACTGAAGCTTTCTTT.

This clonotype was detected many times. This sequence joins TRBV20-1 and TRBJ2-1, with TRBD2 matching 7 bases. CDR1 and CDR2 from the germline V gene are DFQATT and SNEGSKA (reference sequence). Trimming cost V 8 bases and J 9 bases; bases outside gene matches: 10. This CDR3 comprises 12 residues. Here the CDR3 reads CSTGGGVGEQFF. The CDR3, as DNA: TGCAGTACGGGGGGAGGGGTAGGTGAGCAGTTCTTC.

The chain is built from TRBV3-1 and TRBJ2-6, with TRBD1 matching 12 bases. The trim removed 4 bases at V and 0 bases at J, leaving 1 base unmatched. There are 17 residues in the CDR3. CDR1 and CDR2 from the germline V gene are LGHDT and YNNKEL (reference sequence). The CDR3 DNA reads TGTGCCAGCAGCCCGGGACAGGGGGCCTCTGGGGCCAACGTCCTGACTTTC. Amino acids: CASSPGQGASGANVLTF.

The gene calls are TRBV20-1 and TRBJ2-7; D gene uncertain. The J call may be wrong; the DNA end is better matched by TRBJ2-5. CDR3 size: 13 residues. CDR1 is DFQATT, CDR2 SNEGSKA, per germline (reference sequence). CDR3 DNA: TGCAGTGCTTCTCACTTAGAATGGGAGACCCAGTACTTC. It encodes CSASHLEWETQYF.

Concerning this clonotype itself: A much larger clone differs by one base, so this may be a read error. The V and J genes are TRBV20-1 and TRBJ2-5, with D unresolved. CDR3 length: 11 amino acids. V lost 3 bases and J lost 5, with 7 bases in between. Germline CDR1 DFQATT, CDR2 SNEGSKA (reference sequence). Here the CDR3 DNA reads TGCAGTGCTAGTGCCCGGGAGACCCAGTACTTC. Translated, it gives CSASARETQYF.

The chain uses TRBV20-1 and TRBJ1-5; D is possibly TRBD1 (6 bases). Trimming cost V 6 bases and J 6 bases, with 18 bases left between them. This CDR3 contains 14 residues. Germline assignment: CDR1 DFQATT and CDR2 SNEGSKA (reference sequence). The CDR3 coding sequence is TGCAGTGCCAAGTTCAGGGGATTCAGTCAGCCCCAGCATTTT. It specifies CSAKFRGFSQPQHF.

A few counts support this clonotype. The chain links TRBV6-5 to TRBJ2-4; either TRBD1 or TRBD2 may supply D (5 bases each). With 8 bases removed from V and 0 bases from J, the gap between germline ends came to 17 bases. In germline, CDR1 is MNHEY, CDR2 SVGAGI. The CDR3 length is 16 residues. CDR3 in amino acids: CASRPPGALAKNIQYF. The CDR3 DNA sequence: TGTGCCAGCCGACCCCCCGGGGCCCTAGCCAAAAACATTCAGTACTTC.